One sample yielded the 22 T cell receptor beta chains listed below, sequenced in a study of blood T cell repertoires in COVID-19 (dated by TCRdb to about 2020). Preparation of the library involved the immunoSEQ multiplex PCR assay. TCRdb holds this immuneACCESS table with in-frame rearrangements only. Some clones are missing; in checked studies, unresolved V genes explain under half, and the rest has no known cause. Recorded for this sample are some 200,000 clones; approximately 84% of them occurred a single time. Clones ranked in the top ten supply 6% to 8% of the sample. The sequenced sample consisted of PBMCs or T cells enriched from blood (not recorded which). All receptors come from a man in his forties who had recovered from COVID-19.

This clone was recorded only once. The chain combines TRBV11-3 with TRBJ2-3; the D gene is possibly TRBD2 (6 bases). Germline-derived CDR1 and CDR2 are SGHNT and YENEEA. The CDR3 contains 16 residues. Trimming took 5 bases from V and 2 from J, leaving 17 bases between them. CDR3 DNA: TGTGCCAGCAGCCACGGAGGGCAGGTAGACACAGATACGCAGTATTTT. Its translation: CASSHGGQVDTDTQYF.

The chain couples TRBV7-3 to TRBJ2-7, with 9 bases identical to TRBD1. V trimming: 5 bases; J trimming: 3 bases; junction bases outside the gene matches: 5. The germline V gene has CDR1 SGHTA and CDR2 FQGTGA. CDR3 length equals 14 residues. The CDR3 loop reads CASSPSGQGYEQYF. The DNA of the CDR3 is TGTGCCAGCAGCCCCTCGGGACAGGGCTACGAGCAGTACTTC.

The rearrangement joins TRBV20-1 to TRBJ1-2; D gene unclear. Trimming took off 3 bases at V and 8 bases at J, with 19 bases between the two ends. The CDR3 covers 14 residues. Germline CDR1 DFQATT, CDR2 SNEGSKA (reference sequence). The chain's CDR3 is CSASSGPPVYGYTF. In DNA, the CDR3 is TGCAGTGCTAGTTCTGGGCCCCCTGTCTACGGCTACACCTTC.

The chain has TRBV10-3 and TRBJ1-2; TRBD1 matches 11 bases. Germline V gives CDR1 ENHRY, CDR2 SYGVKD. This CDR3 has 17 residues. The V gene end was trimmed by 0 bases and the J gene end by 3 bases; junction bases not matched to a gene: 6. CDR3 loop: CAISESNRDRGDYGYTF. CDR3 DNA sequence: TGTGCCATCAGTGAGTCAAACCGGGACAGGGGGGACTATGGCTACACCTTC.

The chain links TRBV5-1 to TRBJ1-3, with D perhaps matching TRBD1 (5 bases). Germline lookup yields CDR1 SGHRS and CDR2 YFSETQ. The CDR3 contains 16 residues. V was trimmed by 4 bases and J by 4 bases, leaving 18 bases between them. The CDR3 loop reads CASSRTGGVAGNTIYF. CDR3 DNA sequence: TGCGCCAGCAGCAGAACCGGAGGGGTGGCAGGAAACACCATATATTTT. Looking up the rest from reference TRBV5-1 and TRBJ1-3 gives the full variable domain: KAGVTQTPRYLIKTRGQQVTLSCSPISGHRSVSWYQQTPGQGLQFLFEYFSETQRNKGNFPGRFSGRQFSNSRSEMNVSTLELGDSALYLCASSRTGGVAGNTIYFGEGSWLTVV.

The DNA for the CDR3 is TGTGCCAGTAGTCAGGACAGAGGGGAGACCCAGTACTTC. This encodes CASSQDRGETQYF. V usage is TRBV19 and J usage is TRBJ2-5, with D perhaps TRBD1 (6 bases). In germline, CDR1 is LNHDA, CDR2 SQIVND (reference sequence). The CDR3 extends over 13 amino acids. V lost 5 bases to trimming and J lost 5 bases, with 12 bases between them.

J is TRBJ1-2 and V is TRBV7-8; no clear D gene. Germline V gene sequence: CDR1 SGHVS, CDR2 FQNEAQ. The CDR3 has 13 amino acids. Trimming shortened V by 5 bases and J by 2 bases, and 9 bases separated the two germline ends. In nucleotides, the CDR3 is TGTGCCAGCAGCCCGGAACAGAACTATGGCTACACCTTC. This encodes CASSPEQNYGYTF.

The chain couples TRBV5-1 to TRBJ1-4; D remains unclear. Germline V gene data show CDR1 as SGHRS and CDR2 as YFSETQ. The CDR3 length is 15 residues. The V end was cut by 4 bases, the J end by 7 bases, with 17 bases between. Written as DNA, the CDR3 is TGCGCCAGCAGCAGCGGCCGAATCAAAGGTGAAAAACTGTTTTTT. This translates into CASSSGRIKGEKLFF.

About this clone: A junction boundary mismatches the germline segment, possibly from a read error. V usage is TRBV6-5 and J usage is TRBJ1-2, with 10 positions matching TRBD1. This CDR3 comprises 13 residues. CDR1 and CDR2 from the germline V gene are MNHEY and SVGAGI. The CDR3 DNA sequence: TGTGCCATCAGTATGGACAGGGGGGGTGGCTACACCTTC. Translated: CAISMDRGGGYTF.

The chain carries TRBV5-6 and TRBJ2-5; D is possibly TRBD2 (5 bases). The CDR3 loop spans 15 amino acids. Germline V gene data show CDR1 as SGHDT and CDR2 as YYEEEE. Between the trimmed V and J ends, which lost 4 bases and 4 bases, there was a span of 17 bases. As DNA, the CDR3 is TGTGCCAGCAGCGAACATTTGCGAGGAGGAGAGACCCAGTACTTC. This translates into CASSEHLRGGETQYF.

The V gene is TRBV4-3, the J gene TRBJ1-2, with D possibly being TRBD1 (6 bases). The CDR3 runs 13 residues. CDR1 is LGHNA, CDR2 YSLEER, per germline. With 3 bases removed from V and 7 bases from J, the gap between germline ends came to 12 bases. The CDR3 DNA follows: TGCGCCAGCAGCCAGACAGGTATCAGTGGCTACACCTTC. It is translated as CASSQTGISGYTF.

This chain joins TRBV11-2 and TRBJ2-5; 9 positions match TRBD2. The ends lost 5 bases at V and 4 bases at J; junction bases unmatched: 5. The germline V gene has CDR1 SGHAT and CDR2 FQNNGV. The CDR3 contains 14 residues. DNA for the CDR3: TGTGCCAGCAGCCATAGCGGGGGAGGAGAGACCCAGTACTTC. It is translated as CASSHSGGGETQYF.

The chain has TRBV7-9 and TRBJ1-2, with 8 positions matching TRBD1. Germline loops: CDR1 SEHNR, CDR2 FQNEAQ (reference sequence). The CDR3 spans 17 residues. Unmatched junction bases numbered 8, after V lost 2 bases and J lost 0 bases. The CDR3 bases are TGTGCCAGCAGCTTAAAAGGGACAGGAAAATCTAACTATGGCTACACCTTC. This encodes CASSLKGTGKSNYGYTF.

The chain has TRBV7-2 and TRBJ2-1; TRBD2 is a possible D gene (6 bases). CDR1 is SGHTA, CDR2 FQGNSA, per germline. V shed 5 bases and J shed 0 bases, with 14 bases lying between them. The CDR3 spans 16 residues. CDR3 protein: CASSILAGSSYNEQFF. The CDR3 region has the DNA TGTGCCAGCAGCATCCTGGCGGGGAGCTCCTACAATGAGCAGTTCTTC.

The rearrangement uses TRBV10-3 and TRBJ2-7; TRBD2 matches at 9 bases. J was trimmed by 3 bases and V by 5 bases; bases with no gene match: 11. The CDR3 loop spans 16 amino acids. CDR1 and CDR2 (germline): ENHRY, SYGVKD. CDR3 protein: CAISQLGNSGGYEQYF. CDR3 bases: TGTGCCATCAGTCAGCTAGGGAATAGCGGGGGCTACGAGCAGTACTTC.

The chain links TRBV7-6 to TRBJ2-6; no reliable D call. Trimming cost V 5 bases and J 2 bases, with 7 bases left between them. CDR3 length: 14 amino acids. In germline, CDR1 is SGHVS, CDR2 FNYEAQ. Written as DNA, the CDR3 is TGTGCCAGCAGCGTATCCCCTGGGGCCAACGTCCTGACTTTC. Translating gives CASSVSPGANVLTF.

This sequence joins TRBV30 and TRBJ1-4; TRBD1 aligns across 8 bases. The CDR3 sequence is 14 residues long. Germline-derived CDR1 and CDR2 are GTSNPN and SVGIG (reference sequence). This chain's CDR3 is CAFIGQGGGEKLFF. CDR3 DNA: TGTGCTTTTATTGGACAGGGTGGCGGTGAAAAACTGTTTTTT.

In DNA, the CDR3 is TGTGCCACCGAGCCTGACCCGGGGGACAATGAGCAGTTCTTC. Its protein product is CATEPDPGDNEQFF. The V call is TRBV28, the J call TRBJ2-1; tentatively, D is TRBD2 (6 bases). The CDR3 runs to 14 residues. The V gene lost 10 bases and the J gene lost 5 bases, with 18 bases spanning the gap. The V gene's germline CDR1 is MDHEN and CDR2 SYDVKM. Drawing the rest from reference TRBV28 and TRBJ2-1, the complete variable domain is DVKVTQSSRYLVKRTGEKVFLECVQDMDHENMFWYRQDPGLGLRLIYFSYDVKMKEKGDIPEGYSVSREKKERFSLILESASTNQTSMYLCATEPDPGDNEQFFGPGTRLTVL.

The gene calls are TRBV7-4 and TRBJ1-1; D is uncertain. CDR3 length: 14 amino acids. Trimming pared 4 bases from V and 1 base from J, leaving 10 bases between. CDR1 and CDR2 from the germline V gene are SGHVT and SQSDAQ. The CDR3 DNA reads TGTGCCAGCAGCTCCGATGCAGGGAACACTGAAGCTTTCTTT. It codes for CASSSDAGNTEAFF.

This clone has only one observation. This chain connects TRBV7-8 to TRBJ2-7; no clear D gene. In germline, CDR1 is SGHVS, CDR2 FQNEAQ. V was shortened by 1 base and J by 5 bases, with 9 bases between the two germline ends. The CDR3 totals 13 residues. CDR3 DNA sequence: TGTGCCAGCAGCTTAGACCCCCGCGACGAGCAGTACTTC. Translating it yields CASSLDPRDEQYF.

The sample holds a few counts of this clone. The V and J genes are TRBV6-5 and TRBJ1-3; D may be TRBD1 (6 bases). Germline V lookup: CDR1 MNHEY, CDR2 SVGAGI. CDR3 length: 14 residues. V dropped 6 bases and J dropped 2 bases, with 11 bases sitting between them. CDR3 in amino acids: CASSSAGAGNTIYF. DNA of the CDR3: TGTGCCAGCAGCTCCGCAGGGGCTGGAAACACCATATATTTT.

The table lists this clone with a count of one. V and J are TRBV30 and TRBJ1-2, with no clear D. There are 13 residues in the CDR3. V was cut by 0 bases and J by 1 base, with 6 bases left in between. Germline-derived CDR1 and CDR2 are GTSNPN and SVGIG (reference sequence). The CDR3 DNA follows: TGTGCCTGGAGTGTTGAGATTAACTATGGCTACACCTTC. Residues: CAWSVEINYGYTF. Drawing the rest from reference TRBV30 and TRBJ1-2, the complete variable domain is SQTIHQWPATLVQPVGSPLSLECTVEGTSNPNLYWYRQAAGRGLQLLFYSVGIGQISSEVPQNLSASRPQDRQFILSSKKLLLSDSGFYLCAWSVEINYGYTFGSGTRLTVV.